This T cell receptor beta chain was obtained from a study of blood T cell repertoires in COVID-19. Across the study: Samples taken during acute and convalescent COVID-19 were collected in the United States, Italy and Spain. PBMCs, B-cell-depleted T cells, or T cells provided the cDNA or gDNA that made up the material.

This CDR3 has 14 amino acids. Germline V gene data show CDR1 as SGDLS and CDR2 as YYNGEE. The ends were cut back, 0 bases at V and 4 bases at J, with 7 bases in the middle. Authors' data handling: Reference gene primers were amplified, and this amplification served to estimate nucleated cell counts. Generated by immunoSEQ multiplex PCR, the TCRdb table keeps only in-frame clones and is missing some. That table gives V, J and clone size, and the DNA gave D and trimming. The sample carries tens of thousands of clones, more than 65% recorded once. The source is a woman aged 55-69 years with acute or convalescent COVID-19. The specimen sequenced was peripheral blood. The J gene is TRBJ2-2, the V gene TRBV9; D may be TRBD1 (5 bases). CDR3 sequence: CASSVGQLTGELFF. For the CDR3, the DNA is TGTGCCAGCAGCGTAGGACAGCTCACCGGGGAGCTGTTTTTT.